This T cell receptor beta chain is from a study of sequential checkpoint blockade in melanoma. Study at large: 75 to 95 pretreatment tumor DNA samples were TCRβ immunosequenced. The study, taken as a whole, reports: T-cell fraction and clonality followed PD-L1 and CD8+ counts, not mutational load.

The treatment denotes: randomized to nivolumab then ipilimumab (arm A) or the reverse (arm B). The method was immunoSEQ multiplex PCR; TCRdb's version includes in-frame clones alone and lacks a portion of them. The profile shows a few thousand clones, 20% to 25% of them singletons. Trimming took off 6 bases at V and 0 bases at J, with 11 bases between the two ends. The CDR3 has 14 amino acids. Germline V gene data show CDR1 as MNHGY and CDR2 as SAAAGT. Sample share makes this clone medium-sized. What it binds is unknown. Specimen: tumor tissue (inferred from file names), collected from a patient given nivolumab and ipilimumab in sequence. The clonotype was recovered from a human donor with melanoma. The chain couples TRBV6-8 to TRBJ1-1; D may be TRBD1 (5 bases). As DNA, the CDR3 is TGTGCCAGCAGCCCTGGAGGGGTGAACACTGAAGCTTTCTTT. Its translation: CASSPGGVNTEAFF.